This T cell receptor beta chain was identified in a study of beta chain features in type 1 diabetes. Of note for this clone: Its antigen remains unknown.

Study-level results: People with Type 1 diabetes carried modestly yet significantly shorter TCRB CDR3s in all four CD4+ subsets.

Investigators reverse transcribed all isolated RNA, so they sequenced expressed TCRB transcripts. Libraries were prepared by immunoSEQ multiplex PCR; TCRdb keeps only in-frame clonotypes and omits some of them. Of approximately 150,000 clones in the sample, approximately 13% are singletons; the top ten hold under 1.5%. The CDR3 has 15 amino acids. Per germline, CDR1 SEHNR and CDR2 FQNEAQ (reference sequence). Losses at the gene ends were 3 bases for V and 3 bases for J; bases not matched to a gene: 7. The source is a man aged 18 to 29 with type 1 diabetes. The sequencing input was central memory CD4+ T cells from blood. The J gene is TRBJ2-5, the V gene TRBV7-9; TRBD1 matches at 7 bases. This chain's CDR3 is CASSLDRRVKETQYF. In DNA, the CDR3 is TGTGCCAGCAGCTTGGACAGGCGCGTCAAAGAGACCCAGTACTTC.